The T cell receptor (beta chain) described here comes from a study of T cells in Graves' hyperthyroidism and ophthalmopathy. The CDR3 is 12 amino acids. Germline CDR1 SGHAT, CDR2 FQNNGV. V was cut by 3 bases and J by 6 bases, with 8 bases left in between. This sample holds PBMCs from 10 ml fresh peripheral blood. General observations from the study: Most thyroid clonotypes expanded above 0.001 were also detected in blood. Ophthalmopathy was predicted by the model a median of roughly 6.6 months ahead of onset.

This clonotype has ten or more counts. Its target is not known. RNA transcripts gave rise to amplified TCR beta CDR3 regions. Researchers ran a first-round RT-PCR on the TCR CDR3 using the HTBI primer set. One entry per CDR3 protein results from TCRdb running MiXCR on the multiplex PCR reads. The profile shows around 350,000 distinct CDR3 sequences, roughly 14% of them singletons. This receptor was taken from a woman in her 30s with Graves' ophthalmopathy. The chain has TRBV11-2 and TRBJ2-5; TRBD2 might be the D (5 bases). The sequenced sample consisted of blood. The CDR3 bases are TGTGCCAGCAGCTTCGACTACCAGACCCAGTACTTC. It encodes CASSFDYQTQYF.